This record concerns one T cell receptor (beta chain) sequence. It lacks a known antigen. The input lacks base qualities; no much larger clone sits a single base away. The data stem from a study of blood T cell repertoires in COVID-19 (dated by TCRdb to the early 2020s). Background on the whole study: Samples covering the acute and convalescent phases of COVID-19 were provided by collaborators in the United States, Italy and Spain. The prospective study material was composed of cDNA or gDNA derived from T cells, B-cell-depleted T cells, or PBMCs. The dataset comprised deeply sampled blood TCRbeta repertoires from subjects exposed to, actively infected with, or recovered from COVID-19. The repertoires were released in a freely available public database intended as a resource for research on the immune response to SARS-CoV-2. The samples were drawn from two sources: the first 160 participants of the ongoing ImmuneRACE study, and fewer than 1,500 subjects contributed by 6 global collaborators. The sample metadata nearly always contained a de-identified subject ID, COVID-19 status, age in years and sex. Where available, HLA class I and class II types were taken from metadata supplied by the sample provider and were not determined by assay-based typing.

TCRbeta CDR3 regions were amplified from genomic DNA by means of the immunoSEQ Assay, a bias-controlled multiplex PCR. As for the original processing: Within the assay, amplification of reference gene primers was used to estimate how many nucleated cells each sample contained. Sequence reads were collapsed and filtered to measure the absolute abundance of every unique TCRbeta CDR3 rearrangement. For each sample, productive Simpson clonality was calculated by taking the square root of Simpson's diversity index across productive rearrangements. TCRdb provides this immuneACCESS table in a form limited to in-frame rearrangements. Some clones are lacking; in checked studies, under half of them reflect an unresolved V gene, and why the rest are absent is not known. V, J and clone size are taken as reported in that table, and D and trimming were inferred from the DNA itself. The sample table holds approximately 140,000 clones, of which almost 90% were seen once. 2.3% of the sample comes from the top ten.

Each collaborating institution followed its own protocols to collect whole blood in K2EDTA tubes. For TCRbeta analysis, collaborators shipped samples as frozen whole blood, isolated PBMCs, or DNA extracted from either of those sample types. Trimming accounts for 1 base at V and 6 bases at J, while the number of junction bases matched to no gene is 1. The CDR3 goes from the cysteine to the phenylalanine over 15 residues. Here the CDR3 DNA is all that survives: 45 bases in frame from base 1. Based on the germline V gene, the CDR1 and CDR2 sequences are SGHDN and FVKESK. The paper's findings and limits, for the study overall: The quantity of clinical and demographic metadata differed by source and by participant and was supplied without curation.

The sequence is built from TRBV14 and TRBJ2-1; TRBD2 lines up with 12 middle nucleotides. The sequence came from a human donor in a cohort sampled during active COVID-19. Sequenced input: peripheral blood. Here the CDR3 is given as CASSQALAGGNEQFF. The sequence in DNA is TGTGCCAGCAGCCAAGCACTAGCGGGAGGCAATGAGCAGTTCTTC.